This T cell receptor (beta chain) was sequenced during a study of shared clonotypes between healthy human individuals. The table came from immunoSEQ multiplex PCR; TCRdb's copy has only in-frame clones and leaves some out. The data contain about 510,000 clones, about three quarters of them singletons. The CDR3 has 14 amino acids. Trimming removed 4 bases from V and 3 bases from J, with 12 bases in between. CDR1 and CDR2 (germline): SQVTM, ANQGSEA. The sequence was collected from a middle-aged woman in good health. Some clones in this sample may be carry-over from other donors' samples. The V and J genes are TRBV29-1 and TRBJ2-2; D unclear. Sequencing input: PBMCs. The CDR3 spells CSVVAGFHTGELFF. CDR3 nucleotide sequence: TGCAGCGTTGTCGCAGGTTTCCACACCGGGGAGCTGTTTTTT.